This TCR beta chain derives from a study of T-cell memory formation after mild COVID-19. Study-level points and caveats: Some SARS-CoV-2-responding clones were already detected in memory before infection. Those CD4+ clones that contracted were mainly in CM and EM (CD8+ ones in EMRA). Clones contracting across day 15 to 85 had a balanced CD4/CD8 profile; later expanding clones leaned CD4+. Whether day 37 second-wave clones are SARS-CoV-2-specific was not confirmed.

This clonotype was found a few times. What it binds is not known. MiXCR, applied by TCRdb to the 5' RACE reads, yields one record per CDR3 protein. The sample shows around 450,000 distinct CDR3 sequences, roughly 20% of them seen only once. CDR1 is SQVTM and CDR2 is ANQGSEA in the germline V gene. The CDR3 is made up of 15 amino acids. V dropped 1 base and J dropped 2 bases, with 12 bases sitting between them. Material for sequencing was PBMCs or a T cell subset sorted from them (not recorded which). This clonotype was obtained from an adult woman who had mild COVID-19 (a few samples of this study predate the infection). Cell type and time point are not known. This chain connects TRBV29-1 to TRBJ2-1, with a possible D match to TRBD2 (6 bases). CDR3 region: CSVEAKGRTYNEQFF. The CDR3 DNA reads TGCAGCGTTGAAGCAAAAGGGAGGACCTACAATGAGCAGTTCTTC.